This is a list of T cell receptor beta chains from one sample in a study of response to subunit inactivated influenza vaccine. TCRdb independently ran MiXCR on the RT-PCR reads; one entry per CDR3 protein. The data contain around 300,000 distinct CDR3 sequences, 22% of them singletons. The sample in question was PBMCs from blood, obtained roughly 20 months after vaccination. These TCRs come from a man between 45 and 75 years old who received an inactivated influenza vaccine. Each CDR3 is given with its conserved first and last residue. D genes are given only for firm matches. Size values are once, few and many counts, or a class for expanded clones, and some rows have none.

D gene: -
CDR3 length: 13
V gene: TRBV18
clone size: few
J gene: TRBJ2-5
CDR3 protein: CASSPRQEETQYF
CDR3 DNA: TGTGCCAGCTCACCGCGACAGGAAGAGACCCAGTACTTC

D gene: TRBD2
CDR3 length: 14
V gene: TRBV10-2
clone size: -
J gene: TRBJ2-1
CDR3 protein: CASRLAGVYNEQFF
CDR3 DNA: TGCGCCAGCAGGCTAGCGGGAGTCTACAATGAGCAGTTCTTC

D gene: -
CDR3 length: 13
V gene: TRBV29-1
clone size: many
J gene: TRBJ1-1
CDR3 protein: CSAKGQWNTEAFF
CDR3 DNA: TGCAGCGCTAAAGGACAGTGGAACACTGAAGCTTTCTTT

D gene: TRBD2
CDR3 length: 16
V gene: TRBV7-2
clone size: -
J gene: TRBJ2-3
CDR3 protein: CASSLSPAGPTDTQYF
CDR3 DNA: TGTGCCAGCAGCTTATCGCCAGCGGGGCCCACAGATACGCAGTATTTT

D gene: -
CDR3 length: 14
V gene: TRBV20-1
clone size: few
J gene: TRBJ1-5
CDR3 protein: CSASGGSSNQPQHF
CDR3 DNA: TGCAGTGCTAGTGGGGGTAGCAGCAATCAGCCCCAGCATTTT

D gene: TRBD2
CDR3 length: 17
V gene: TRBV6-2/TRBV6-3
clone size: -
J gene: TRBJ2-7
CDR3 protein: CASSPGTSGRFPYEQYF
CDR3 DNA: TGTGCCAGCAGCCCGGGGACTAGCGGGAGGTTCCCCTACGAGCAGTACTTC

D gene: -
CDR3 length: 14
V gene: TRBV12-3/TRBV12-4
clone size: few
J gene: TRBJ2-1
CDR3 protein: CASSSEVVTGEQFF
CDR3 DNA: TGTGCCAGCAGTTCAGAAGTCGTAACGGGAGAGCAGTTCTTC

D gene: -
CDR3 length: 13
V gene: TRBV14
clone size: many
J gene: TRBJ1-1
CDR3 protein: CASSQERGSEAFF
CDR3 DNA: TGTGCCAGCAGCCAAGAAAGGGGATCCGAAGCTTTCTTT

D gene: -
CDR3 length: 16
V gene: TRBV5-5
clone size: -
J gene: TRBJ1-5
CDR3 protein: CAGSLMSGSVNQPQHF
CDR3 DNA: TGTGCCGGCAGCTTGATGTCGGGGTCAGTAAATCAGCCCCAGCATTTT

D gene: -
CDR3 length: 12
V gene: TRBV4-2
clone size: many
J gene: TRBJ2-5
CDR3 protein: CASSQPGETQYF
CDR3 DNA: TGTGCCAGCAGCCAACCCGGGGAGACCCAGTACTTC

D gene: -
CDR3 length: 13
V gene: TRBV28
clone size: -
J gene: TRBJ1-1
CDR3 protein: CASSRGGNTEASF
CDR3 DNA: TGTGCCAGCAGTCGGGGCGGTAACACTGAAGCTTCCTTT

D gene: -
CDR3 length: 13
V gene: TRBV5-1
clone size: -
J gene: TRBJ2-7
CDR3 protein: CASSLAPDYEQYF
CDR3 DNA: TGCGCCAGCAGCTTGGCCCCTGATTACGAGCAGTACTTC

D gene: TRBD2
CDR3 length: 17
V gene: TRBV4-2
clone size: few
J gene: TRBJ2-1
CDR3 protein: CASSQDAGLAGTGEQFF
CDR3 DNA: TGTGCCAGCAGCCAAGACGCGGGTCTAGCGGGTACAGGTGAGCAGTTCTTC

D gene: -
CDR3 length: 13
V gene: TRBV29-1
clone size: -
J gene: TRBJ2-7
CDR3 protein: CSVFLPGAYEQYF
CDR3 DNA: TGCAGCGTTTTCCTCCCGGGGGCCTACGAGCAGTACTTC

D gene: TRBD1
CDR3 length: 16
V gene: TRBV3-1
clone size: -
J gene: TRBJ1-1
CDR3 protein: CASSQPRTGTSTEAFF
CDR3 DNA: TGTGCCAGCAGCCAACCCCGGACAGGGACCTCCACTGAAGCTTTCTTT

D gene: -
CDR3 length: 13
V gene: TRBV12-3/TRBV12-4
clone size: -
J gene: TRBJ2-7
CDR3 protein: CASTRAGSYEQYF
CDR3 DNA: TGTGCCAGCACTAGGGCAGGGTCCTACGAGCAGTACTTC

D gene: TRBD1
CDR3 length: 14
V gene: TRBV6-1
clone size: many
J gene: TRBJ1-2
CDR3 protein: CASTNDRGHHGYTF
CDR3 DNA: TGTGCCAGCACAAACGACAGGGGACACCATGGCTACACCTTC

D gene: -
CDR3 length: 17
V gene: TRBV12-3/TRBV12-4
clone size: once
J gene: TRBJ2-6
CDR3 protein: CASSFGGTVAGANVLTF
CDR3 DNA: TGTGCCAGCAGTTTTGGGGGAACGGTAGCTGGGGCCAACGTCCTGACTTTC

D gene: -
CDR3 length: 16
V gene: TRBV14
clone size: -
J gene: TRBJ1-5
CDR3 protein: CASSQAMDLGNQPQHF
CDR3 DNA: TGTGCCAGCAGCCAAGCCATGGACCTGGGTAATCAGCCCCAGCATTTT

D gene: TRBD1
CDR3 length: 13
V gene: TRBV27
clone size: -
J gene: TRBJ1-2
CDR3 protein: CASSLDRFGGYTF
CDR3 DNA: TGTGCCAGCAGTTTGGACAGGTTCGGTGGCTACACCTTC

D gene: -
CDR3 length: 13
V gene: TRBV12-3/TRBV12-4
clone size: few
J gene: TRBJ2-5
CDR3 protein: CASSFGGWETQYF
CDR3 DNA: TGTGCCAGCAGTTTCGGGGGATGGGAGACCCAGTACTTC

D gene: -
CDR3 length: 13
V gene: TRBV18
clone size: -
J gene: TRBJ1-4
CDR3 protein: CASSEGTNEKLFF
CDR3 DNA: TGTGCCAGCTCTGAAGGGACTAATGAAAAACTGTTTTTT

D gene: -
CDR3 length: 14
V gene: TRBV7-3
clone size: few
J gene: TRBJ1-1
CDR3 protein: CASSPGRDNTEAFF
CDR3 DNA: TGTGCCAGCAGCCCCGGACGGGACAACACTGAAGCTTTCTTT

D gene: -
CDR3 length: 13
V gene: TRBV19
clone size: few
J gene: TRBJ1-2
CDR3 protein: CASRTMGQYGYTF
CDR3 DNA: TGTGCCAGTAGGACCATGGGGCAGTATGGCTACACCTTC

D gene: TRBD2
CDR3 length: 15
V gene: TRBV4-1
clone size: -
J gene: TRBJ2-5
CDR3 protein: CASSQELAIQETQYF
CDR3 DNA: TGCGCCAGCAGCCAAGAACTAGCGATCCAAGAGACCCAGTACTTC

D gene: -
CDR3 length: 13
V gene: TRBV29-1
clone size: many
J gene: TRBJ1-1
CDR3 protein: CSVGHLMNTEAFF
CDR3 DNA: TGCAGCGTTGGACACCTAATGAACACTGAAGCTTTCTTT

D gene: TRBD2
CDR3 length: 14
V gene: TRBV5-4
clone size: -
J gene: TRBJ2-1
CDR3 protein: CASSIPGLGAEQFF
CDR3 DNA: TGTGCCAGCAGCATACCGGGACTAGGAGCTGAGCAGTTCTTC

D gene: -
CDR3 length: 13
V gene: TRBV28
clone size: -
J gene: TRBJ1-4
CDR3 protein: CASRTGDPGKLFF
CDR3 DNA: TGTGCCAGCAGAACGGGGGATCCTGGAAAACTGTTTTTT

D gene: TRBD1
CDR3 length: 14
V gene: TRBV12-3/TRBV12-4
clone size: -
J gene: TRBJ1-5
CDR3 protein: CASSLNRGTQPQHF
CDR3 DNA: TGTGCCAGCAGTTTAAACAGGGGCACTCAGCCCCAGCATTTT

D gene: -
CDR3 length: 13
V gene: TRBV6-1
clone size: -
J gene: TRBJ1-6
CDR3 protein: CASRQGTNSPLHF
CDR3 DNA: TGTGCCAGCAGGCAGGGGACTAATTCACCCCTCCACTTT

D gene: -
CDR3 length: 13
V gene: TRBV12-3/TRBV12-4
clone size: -
J gene: TRBJ2-2
CDR3 protein: CASGLGGTGELFF
CDR3 DNA: TGTGCCAGCGGCTTGGGGGGAACCGGGGAGCTGTTTTTT

D gene: TRBD1
CDR3 length: 14
V gene: TRBV5-7
clone size: few
J gene: TRBJ1-2
CDR3 protein: CASSEGQRIYGYTF
CDR3 DNA: TGTGCCAGCAGCGAGGGACAGCGAATCTATGGCTACACCTTC

D gene: TRBD1
CDR3 length: 16
V gene: TRBV7-2
clone size: few
J gene: TRBJ1-2
CDR3 protein: CASSQPEYRTGYGYTF
CDR3 DNA: TGTGCCAGCAGCCAACCCGAATATAGGACAGGGTATGGCTACACCTTC

D gene: -
CDR3 length: 15
V gene: TRBV27
clone size: -
J gene: TRBJ2-7
CDR3 protein: CASSQGPLSSYEQYF
CDR3 DNA: TGTGCCAGCAGTCAGGGACCGCTCAGCTCCTACGAGCAGTACTTC

D gene: TRBD2
CDR3 length: 16
V gene: TRBV20-1
clone size: -
J gene: TRBJ2-1
CDR3 protein: CSAYPGLAGGPNEQFF
CDR3 DNA: TGCAGTGCTTATCCGGGACTAGCGGGGGGGCCAAATGAGCAGTTCTTC